This T cell receptor (beta chain) was retrieved from a study of tissue T cells after allogeneic stem cell transplantation. J gave up 4 bases and V 3 bases, and 6 bases lay outside the gene matches. This CDR3 has 16 residues. CDR1 and CDR2 from the germline V gene are NNHNN and SYGAGS (reference sequence). About this clone: Its matching antigen is unknown. Gene names and germline refer to mouse. Coverage ceases 1 residue before the CDR3 finishes, and the germline J gene fills in the end.

Broader study findings: Sampling depth was limited, and the cohort was small and clinically varied. Within patients, tissue anatomy strongly shaped TCR repertoire composition.

TCRdb keeps only in-frame clones here, not all; method: immunoSEQ multiplex PCR. The data contain some 22,000 clones, 72% of them singletons. The receptor's source is a female BALB/c mouse in good health. The mouse strain carries the MHC haplotype H2-d. V usage is TRBV13-2 and J usage is TRBJ2-2; 10 bases align to TRBD1. The sequenced sample was spleen. CDR3 DNA, as far as it was read: TGTGCCAGCGGTGGCGGGACAGGGGAGGCCACCGGGCAGCTCTAC. Protein: CASGGGTGEATGQLY. The complete CDR3 protein is CASGGGTGEATGQLYF.